The clone carrying this T cell receptor (beta chain) appeared a few times. The antigen remains unidentified. For the second PCR, which ran for about 7 to 12 cycles, a sample-barcoded 5' primer and a J-beta primer mix were used. MiXCR was run by TCRdb on the 5' RACE reads, yielding one entry per CDR3 protein. Of about 830,000 distinct CDR3 sequences in the sample, more than 45% were seen once. This sample was taken from a study of blood T cells in healthy people across ages. Overall study results and limits: The study regarded diversity estimates from one million T cells as underestimates.

This CDR3 is built from 14 residues. Trimming cost V 3 bases and J 3 bases, with 12 bases left between them. Germline CDR1 and CDR2: SEHNR and FQNEAQ (reference sequence). The clonotype originates from a man younger than 45 in good health. The material sequenced was blood. The V and J genes are TRBV7-9 and TRBJ2-7, with D perhaps TRBD1 or TRBD2 (6 bases each). CDR3 nucleotides: TGTGCCAGCAGCTTCGGGGGCGCTCGCTACGAGCAGTACTTC. Amino acid sequence: CASSFGGARYEQYF.